Below, 23 T cell receptor beta chains from the same sample are listed, as sequenced in a study of blood T cell repertoires in COVID-19. This table comes from immunoSEQ multiplex PCR, and its TCRdb copy is limited to in-frame clones, with some not included. This sample yields about 110,000 clones, of which approximately 90% are seen a single time; 1% to 1.5% belongs to the top ten. Sequencing was carried out using peripheral blood. These receptors originate from a woman between 25 and 40 years old with acute or convalescent COVID-19.

This rearrangement joins TRBV5-4 to TRBJ1-4; no reliable D call. Germline lookup yields CDR1 SGHNT and CDR2 YYREEE (reference sequence). Trimming pared 0 bases from V and 6 bases from J, leaving 12 bases between. This CDR3 spans 15 amino acids. CDR3 in amino acids: CASSLGGGTHEKLFF. CDR3 coding DNA: TGTGCCAGCAGCTTGGGGGGAGGAACCCATGAAAAACTGTTTTTT.

V usage is TRBV7-9 and J usage is TRBJ2-1; 9 positions agree with TRBD1. This CDR3 contains 14 residues. The V gene end was trimmed by 5 bases and the J gene end by 5 bases; junction bases not matched to a gene: 4. Germline V gene sequence: CDR1 SEHNR, CDR2 FQNEAQ (reference sequence). In DNA, the CDR3 is TGTGCCAGCAGCCCCGGGACAGGGAACAATGAGCAGTTCTTC. This sequence encodes CASSPGTGNNEQFF.

The chain is built from TRBV11-2 and TRBJ2-7; no reliable D call. Trimming took off 1 base at V and 4 bases at J, with 11 bases between the two ends. The CDR3 loop spans 14 amino acids. Germline-derived CDR1 and CDR2 are SGHAT and FQNNGV. CDR3 amino acids: CASSLVGRVYEQYF. Here the CDR3 DNA reads TGTGCCAGCAGCTTAGTAGGCCGGGTTTACGAGCAGTACTTC.

CDR3 bases: TGTGCCAGCATAGCCGGAAACACCATATATTTT. It yields the protein CASIAGNTIYF. The genes are TRBV28 and TRBJ1-3; D ambiguous. Trimming shortened V by 7 bases and J by 4 bases, and 5 bases separated the two germline ends. The CDR3 is 11 amino acids. Germline V gene sequence: CDR1 MDHEN, CDR2 SYDVKM.

V and J are TRBV9 and TRBJ2-7, with TRBD1 matching 8 bases. Trimming took 0 bases from V and 6 from J; bases not matched to a gene: 5. The CDR3 runs to 14 residues. Germline lookup yields CDR1 SGDLS and CDR2 YYNGEE. The CDR3 loop is CASSVGRTGREQYF. The CDR3 DNA sequence: TGTGCCAGCAGCGTAGGGAGGACAGGGCGCGAGCAGTACTTC. Based on the CDR3 plus reference TRBV9 and TRBJ2-7, the full variable domain is DSGVTQTPKHLITATGQRVTLRCSPRSGDLSVYWYQQSLDQGLQFLIQYYNGEERAKGNILERFSAQQFPDLHSELNLSSLELGDSALYFCASSVGRTGREQYFGPGTRLTVT.

The chain has TRBV11-3 and TRBJ1-1; TRBD1 matches 8 bases. Germline CDR1 SGHNT, CDR2 YENEEA. The V and J ends lost 3 bases and 1 base, in that order; junction bases with no gene match: 4. The CDR3 runs 15 residues. The CDR3 loop is CASSFGQGGNTEAFF. The CDR3 DNA reads TGTGCCAGCAGCTTCGGACAGGGAGGGAACACTGAAGCTTTCTTT.

The rearrangement joins TRBV3-1 (or the pseudogene TRBV3-2) to TRBJ2-7, with 9 positions matching TRBD1. Germline CDR1 and CDR2: LGHDT and YNNKEL (reference sequence). With 1 base clipped from V and 3 bases from J, the junction kept 7 bases outside the gene matches. CDR3 length: 16 amino acids. The CDR3 nucleotides read TGTGCCAGCAGCCAAGGGCGGACAGGGGTCGTCTACGAGCAGTACTTC. Its translation is CASSQGRTGVVYEQYF.

DNA of the CDR3: TGTGCCAGCAGGGCCTGGACAGGGGCTGATCAGCCCCAGCATTTT. It specifies CASRAWTGADQPQHF. The genes are TRBV27 and TRBJ1-5; 9 nucleotides line up with TRBD1. This CDR3 is built from 15 residues. CDR1 MNHEY and CDR2 SMNVEV come from the germline V gene (reference sequence). Germline trimming cut 6 bases from V and 5 bases from J; bases unmatched to any gene: 8.

This clone showed up just once. The chain employs TRBV7-7 and TRBJ2-2; 7 bases line up with TRBD1. The CDR3 loop spans 15 amino acids. With V trimmed by 5 bases and J by 4 bases, 7 bases remained unmatched. CDR1 is SSHAT, CDR2 FNYEAQ, per germline (reference sequence). This CDR3 reads CASSLDRVGTGELFF. In DNA, the CDR3 is TGTGCCAGCAGCCTAGACAGGGTGGGCACCGGGGAGCTGTTTTTT.

This clone appeared a single time. This chain uses TRBV5-4 with TRBJ1-2; tentative D call: TRBD1 (5 bases). Germline CDR1 reads SGHNT; CDR2 reads YYREEE (reference sequence). V was shortened by 4 bases and J by 2 bases, with 9 bases between the two germline ends. The CDR3 extends over 13 amino acids. In DNA, the CDR3 is TGTGCCAGCAGCCCTGACAGAAACTATGGCTACACCTTC. Protein product: CASSPDRNYGYTF.

This chain uses TRBV2 with TRBJ2-5, with D possibly being TRBD1 (6 bases). This CDR3 region has 17 residues. Between the trimmed V and J ends, which lost 6 bases and 3 bases, there was a span of 23 bases. Germline assignment: CDR1 SNHLY and CDR2 FYNNEI. DNA for the CDR3: TGTGCCAGCAGCTCCCCCCCTTGGACAGAAAGTGAAGAGACCCAGTACTTC. Translation gives CASSSPPWTESEETQYF.

This clone was observed a single time. V and J are TRBV9 and TRBJ2-3, with D maybe TRBD2 (6 bases). The CDR3 consists of 15 residues. The germline CDR1 and CDR2 sequences are SGDLS and YYNGEE. V was cut by 4 bases and J by 4 bases, with 16 bases left in between. The CDR3: CASSNTGVPPDTQYF. CDR3 bases: TGTGCCAGCAGCAATACGGGGGTTCCGCCAGATACGCAGTATTTT.

The chain joins TRBV27 to TRBJ1-4; D remains unclear. This CDR3 spans 16 amino acids. Germline V gene sequence: CDR1 MNHEY, CDR2 SMNVEV (reference sequence). V was pared by 6 bases and J by 3 bases, with 17 bases between. The CDR3 sequence is CASSPTLGMANEKLFF. As DNA, the CDR3 is TGTGCCAGCAGCCCTACGCTCGGGATGGCTAATGAAAAACTGTTTTTT.

The chain employs TRBV9 and TRBJ1-2; D gene ambiguous. The germline CDR1 and CDR2 sequences are SGDLS and YYNGEE. The CDR3 has 13 residues. V lost 3 bases and J 2 bases, leaving 8 bases between the germline ends. The CDR3, as DNA: TGTGCCAGCAGCGAAATATTAAACTATGGCTACACCTTC. This translates into CASSEILNYGYTF.

The V and J genes are TRBV9 and TRBJ1-1; 10 bases agree with TRBD1. V was pared by 4 bases and J by 1 base, with 4 bases of the junction left unmatched. Germline loops: CDR1 SGDLS, CDR2 YYNGEE. This CDR3 contains 15 residues. CDR3 protein: CASSTRTGGNTEAFF. Written as DNA, the CDR3 is TGTGCCAGCAGCACGCGGACAGGGGGGAACACTGAAGCTTTCTTT.

As DNA, the CDR3 is TGTGCCAGCAGTGAAGCCGGGGTTCAGCCCCAGCATTTT. Protein sequence: CASSEAGVQPQHF. The chain has TRBV6-1 and TRBJ1-5, with unresolved D. In germline, CDR1 is MNHNS, CDR2 SASEGT. The CDR3 is 13 residues long. The V and J ends lost 0 bases and 6 bases respectively, with 6 bases between them.

CDR3 nucleotides: TGTGCCAGCAGCCGAGGTAGCGGGGGAAACACCATATATTTT. Translation: CASSRGSGGNTIYF. The chain links TRBV6-5 to TRBJ1-3; D is ambiguous. The CDR3 spans 14 residues. V lost 6 bases and J 4 bases, leaving 13 bases between the germline ends. Germline V gives CDR1 MNHEY, CDR2 SVGAGI.

This chain joins TRBV7-2 and TRBJ1-6; D is undetermined. This CDR3 contains 14 residues. Per the germline V gene, CDR1 is SGHTA and CDR2 is FQGNSA. V was pared by 5 bases and J by 2 bases, with 7 bases between. The CDR3, as DNA: TGTGCCAGCAGCCCCCGAGCCTATAATTCACCCCTCCACTTT. Protein sequence: CASSPRAYNSPLHF.

The chain has TRBV7-9 and TRBJ2-7; 7 nucleotides align to TRBD2. CDR3 size: 16 residues. Trimming at V came to 5 bases and at J to 1 base, leaving 11 bases not matched to a gene. Germline loops: CDR1 SEHNR, CDR2 FQNEAQ (reference sequence). The CDR3 spells CASSLYLGGMSYEQYF. CDR3 coding DNA: TGTGCCAGCAGCCTGTATCTCGGGGGGATGTCCTACGAGCAGTACTTC.

Here the CDR3 DNA reads TGTGCCAGCAGCCCCCCAATTGGAGGGGGCCTCAATCAGCCCCAGCATTTT. Amino acid sequence: CASSPPIGGGLNQPQHF. This rearrangement joins TRBV7-9 to TRBJ1-5; the match to TRBD1 covers 7 bases. Germline assignment: CDR1 SEHNR and CDR2 FQNEAQ (reference sequence). V lost 5 bases to trimming and J lost 3 bases; unmatched junction nucleotides: 13. This CDR3 contains 17 residues. The full variable domain, its missing parts supplied by reference TRBV7-9 and TRBJ1-5, is DTGVSQNPRHKITKRGQNVTFRCDPISEHNRLYWYRQTLGQGPEFLTYFQNEAQLEKSRLLSDRFSAERPKGSFSTLEIQRTEQGDSAMYLCASSPPIGGGLNQPQHFGDGTRLSIL.

This clone appeared once. The chain carries TRBV11-3 and TRBJ2-1; no firm D call. Trimming cost V 2 bases and J 2 bases, with 19 bases left between them. This CDR3 has 18 amino acids. The germline V gene has CDR1 SGHNT and CDR2 YENEEA. The CDR3 sequence is CASSLSRFIKSPYNEQFF. The CDR3 region has the DNA TGTGCCAGCAGCTTATCGAGGTTTATCAAGAGCCCCTACAATGAGCAGTTCTTC.

This sequence joins TRBV7-6 and TRBJ1-1, with TRBD1 matching 7 bases. This CDR3 has 16 amino acids. Trimming at V came to 1 base and at J to 0 bases, leaving 5 bases not matched to a gene. Germline-derived CDR1 and CDR2 are SGHVS and FNYEAQ. The CDR3 DNA is TGTGCCAGCAGCTTAGACAGGGGTAGACTGAACACTGAAGCTTTCTTT. It yields the protein CASSLDRGRLNTEAFF.

V is TRBV23-1 and J is TRBJ1-5; D is ambiguous. TRBV23-1 is labeled an ORF, and its function is uncertain. V was trimmed by 0 bases and J by 0 bases, leaving 15 bases between them. The CDR3 is 18 amino acids. In DNA form, the CDR3 reads TGCGCCAGCAGTCAATCTATCGCCGCACAATATAGCAATCAGCCCCAGCATTTT. This sequence encodes CASSQSIAAQYSNQPQHF.